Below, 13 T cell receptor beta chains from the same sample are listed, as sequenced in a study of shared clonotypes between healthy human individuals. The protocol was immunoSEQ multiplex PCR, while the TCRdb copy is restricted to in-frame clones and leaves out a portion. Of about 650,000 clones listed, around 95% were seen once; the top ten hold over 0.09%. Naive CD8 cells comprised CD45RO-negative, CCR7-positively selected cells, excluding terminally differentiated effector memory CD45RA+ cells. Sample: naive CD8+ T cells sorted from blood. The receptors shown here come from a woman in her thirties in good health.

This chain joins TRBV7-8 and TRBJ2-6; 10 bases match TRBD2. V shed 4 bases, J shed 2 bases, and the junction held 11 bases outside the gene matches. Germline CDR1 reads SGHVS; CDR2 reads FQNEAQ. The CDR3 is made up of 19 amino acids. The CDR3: CASSSPLAGVKPGANVLTF. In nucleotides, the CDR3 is TGTGCCAGCAGCTCCCCCCTAGCGGGAGTAAAGCCTGGGGCCAACGTCCTGACTTTC.

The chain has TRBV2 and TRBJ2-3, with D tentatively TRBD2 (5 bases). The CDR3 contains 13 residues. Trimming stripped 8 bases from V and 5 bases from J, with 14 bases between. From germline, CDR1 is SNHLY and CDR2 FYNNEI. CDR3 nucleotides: TGTGCCAGCGCATACCCCGAGGGAGATACGCAGTATTTT. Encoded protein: CASAYPEGDTQYF. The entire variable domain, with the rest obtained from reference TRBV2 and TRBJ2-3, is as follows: EPEVTQTPSHQVTQMGQEVILRCVPISNHLYFYWYRQILGQKVEFLVSFYNNEISEKSEIFDDQFSVERPDGSNFTLKIRSTKLEDSAMYFCASAYPEGDTQYFGPGTRLTVL.

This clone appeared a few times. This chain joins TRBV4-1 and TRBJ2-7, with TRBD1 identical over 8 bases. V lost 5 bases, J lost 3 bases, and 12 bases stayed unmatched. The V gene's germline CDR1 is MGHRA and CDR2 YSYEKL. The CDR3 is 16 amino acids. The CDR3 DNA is TGCGCCAGCAGCGAAAATACAGGGGGTGGCCTCTACGAGCAGTACTTC. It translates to CASSENTGGGLYEQYF.

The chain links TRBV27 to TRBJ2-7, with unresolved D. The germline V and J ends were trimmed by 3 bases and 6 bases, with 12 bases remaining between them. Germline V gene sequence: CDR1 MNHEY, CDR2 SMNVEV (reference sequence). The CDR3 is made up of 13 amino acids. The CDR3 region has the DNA TGTGCCAGCAGTTTGCTGGACCTCGGCGAGCAGTACTTC. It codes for CASSLLDLGEQYF.

CDR3 sequence (DNA): TGTGCCAGTACCCCGGGACAGTCAACCTCCTACGAGCAGTACTTC. It is translated as CASTPGQSTSYEQYF. The V and J genes are TRBV19 and TRBJ2-7; TRBD1 matches 7 bases. V was pared by 7 bases and J by 0 bases, with 9 bases of the junction left unmatched. The germline V gene encodes CDR1 LNHDA and CDR2 SQIVND (reference sequence). The CDR3 runs 15 residues.

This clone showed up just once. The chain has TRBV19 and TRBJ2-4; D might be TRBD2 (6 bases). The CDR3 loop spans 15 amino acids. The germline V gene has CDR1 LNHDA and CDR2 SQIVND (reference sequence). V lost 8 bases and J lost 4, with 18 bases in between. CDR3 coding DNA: TGTGCCAGTGGAATCGGGGCGGGGACTAAAAACATTCAGTACTTC. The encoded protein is CASGIGAGTKNIQYF. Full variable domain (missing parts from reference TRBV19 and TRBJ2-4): DGGITQSPKYLFRKEGQNVTLSCEQNLNHDAMYWYRQDPGQGLRLIYYSQIVNDFQKGDIAEGYSVSREKKESFPLTVTSAQKNPTAFYLCASGIGAGTKNIQYFGAGTRLSVL.

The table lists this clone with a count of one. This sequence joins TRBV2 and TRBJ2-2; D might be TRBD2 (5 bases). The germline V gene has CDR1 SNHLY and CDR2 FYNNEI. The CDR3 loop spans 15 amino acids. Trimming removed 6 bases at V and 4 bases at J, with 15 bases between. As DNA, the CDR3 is TGTGCCAGCAGGACAACCCTAGCTTTCACCGGGGAGCTGTTTTTT. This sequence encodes CASRTTLAFTGELFF.

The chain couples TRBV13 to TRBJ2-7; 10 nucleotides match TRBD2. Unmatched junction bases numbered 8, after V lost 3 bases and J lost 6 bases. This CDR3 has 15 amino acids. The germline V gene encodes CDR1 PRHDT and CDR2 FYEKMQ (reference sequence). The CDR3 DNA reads TGTGCCAGCAGCTTGCCCCCTAGCGGGAGCGGCGAGCAGTACTTC. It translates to CASSLPPSGSGEQYF. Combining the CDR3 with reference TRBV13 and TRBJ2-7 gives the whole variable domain AAGVIQSPRHLIKEKRETATLKCYPIPRHDTVYWYQQGPGQDPQFLISFYEKMQSDKGSIPDRFSAQQFSDYHSELNMSSLELGDSALYFCASSLPPSGSGEQYFGPGTRLTVT.

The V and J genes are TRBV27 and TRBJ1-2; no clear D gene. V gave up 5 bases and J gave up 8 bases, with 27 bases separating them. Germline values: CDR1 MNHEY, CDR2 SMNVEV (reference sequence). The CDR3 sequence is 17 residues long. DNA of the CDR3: TGTGCCAGCAGTCTCCTCCCCCCGGGAACCGCTGAGGGAGGCTACACCTTC. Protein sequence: CASSLLPPGTAEGGYTF.

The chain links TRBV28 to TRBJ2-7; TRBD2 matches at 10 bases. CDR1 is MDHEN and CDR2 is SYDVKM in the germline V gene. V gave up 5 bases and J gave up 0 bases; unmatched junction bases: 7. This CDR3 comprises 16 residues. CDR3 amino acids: CASSVGLAESSYEQYF. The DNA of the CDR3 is TGTGCCAGCAGTGTCGGACTAGCGGAAAGCTCCTACGAGCAGTACTTC.

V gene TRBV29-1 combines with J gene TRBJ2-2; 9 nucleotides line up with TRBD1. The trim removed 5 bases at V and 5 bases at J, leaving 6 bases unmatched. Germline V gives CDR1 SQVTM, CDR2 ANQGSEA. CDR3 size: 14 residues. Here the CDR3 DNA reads TGCAGCGTTCCCGGGACAGGGAGGACCGGGGAGCTGTTTTTT. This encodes CSVPGTGRTGELFF.

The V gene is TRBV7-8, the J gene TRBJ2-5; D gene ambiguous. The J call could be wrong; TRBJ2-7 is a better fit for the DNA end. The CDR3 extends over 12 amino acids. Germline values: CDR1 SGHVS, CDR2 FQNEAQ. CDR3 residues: CASSSLGYEQYF. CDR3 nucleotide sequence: TGTGCCAGCAGCTCCCTGGGATACGAGCAGTACTTC.

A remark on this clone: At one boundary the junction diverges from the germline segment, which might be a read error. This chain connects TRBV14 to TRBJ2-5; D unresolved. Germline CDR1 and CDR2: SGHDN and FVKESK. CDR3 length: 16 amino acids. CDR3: CASSQGSGRTQQTQYF. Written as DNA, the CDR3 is TGTGCCAGCAGCCAAGGGTCAGGACGGACCCAACAGACCCAGTACTTC. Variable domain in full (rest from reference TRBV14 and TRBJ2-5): EAGVTQFPSHSVIEKGQTVTLRCDPISGHDNLYWYRRVMGKEIKFLLHFVKESKQDESGMPNNRFLAERTGGTYSTLKVQPAELEDSGVYFCASSQGSGRTQQTQYFGPGTRLLVL.